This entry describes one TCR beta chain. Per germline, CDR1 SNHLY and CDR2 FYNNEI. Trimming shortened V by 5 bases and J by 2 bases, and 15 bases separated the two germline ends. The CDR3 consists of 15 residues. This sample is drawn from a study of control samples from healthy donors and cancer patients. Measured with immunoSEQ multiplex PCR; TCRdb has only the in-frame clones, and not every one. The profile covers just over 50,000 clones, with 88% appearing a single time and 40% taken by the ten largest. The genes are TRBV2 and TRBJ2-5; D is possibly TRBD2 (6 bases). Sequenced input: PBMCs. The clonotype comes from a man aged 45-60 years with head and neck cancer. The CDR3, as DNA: TGTGCCAGCAGTAAGACTAGAAACGGTCAAGAGACCCAGTACTTC. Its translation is CASSKTRNGQETQYF.